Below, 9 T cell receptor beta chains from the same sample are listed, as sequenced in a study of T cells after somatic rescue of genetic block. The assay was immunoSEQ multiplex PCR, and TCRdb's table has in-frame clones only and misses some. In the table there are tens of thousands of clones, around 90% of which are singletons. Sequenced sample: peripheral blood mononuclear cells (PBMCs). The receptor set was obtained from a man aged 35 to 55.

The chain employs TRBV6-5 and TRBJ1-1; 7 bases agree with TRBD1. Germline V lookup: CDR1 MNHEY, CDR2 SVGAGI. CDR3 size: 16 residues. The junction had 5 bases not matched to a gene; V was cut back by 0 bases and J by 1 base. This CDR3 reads CASSYSRTGQNTEAFF. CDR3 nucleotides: TGTGCCAGCAGTTACTCCCGGACAGGCCAGAACACTGAAGCTTTCTTT.

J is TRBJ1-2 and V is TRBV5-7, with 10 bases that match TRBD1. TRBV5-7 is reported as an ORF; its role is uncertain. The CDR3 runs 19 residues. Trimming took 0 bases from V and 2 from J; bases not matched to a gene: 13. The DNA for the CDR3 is TGTGCCAGCAGCTTGGGGACAGGGGGATCTATAAACCGAAACTATGGCTACACCTTC. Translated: CASSLGTGGSINRNYGYTF.

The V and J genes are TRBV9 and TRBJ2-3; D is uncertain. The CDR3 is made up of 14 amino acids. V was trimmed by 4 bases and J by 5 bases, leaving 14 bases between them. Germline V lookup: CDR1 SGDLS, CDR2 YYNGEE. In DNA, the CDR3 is TGTGCCAGCAGCCGGTTTGGTGGCAAAGATACGCAGTATTTT. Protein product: CASSRFGGKDTQYF.

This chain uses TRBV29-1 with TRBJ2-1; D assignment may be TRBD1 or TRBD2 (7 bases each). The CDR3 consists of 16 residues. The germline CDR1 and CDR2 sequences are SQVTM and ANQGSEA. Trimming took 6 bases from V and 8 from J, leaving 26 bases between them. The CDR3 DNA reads TGCAGCGTCCGAGGGGGCGGGGGAACCGCGGGGGATGAGCAGTTCTTC. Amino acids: CSVRGGGGTAGDEQFF.

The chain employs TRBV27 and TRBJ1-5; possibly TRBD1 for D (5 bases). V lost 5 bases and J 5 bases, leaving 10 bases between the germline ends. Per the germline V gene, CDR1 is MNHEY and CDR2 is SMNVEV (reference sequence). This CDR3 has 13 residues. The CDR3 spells CASSTDKDQPQHF. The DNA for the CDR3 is TGTGCCAGCAGTACGGACAAGGATCAGCCCCAGCATTTT.

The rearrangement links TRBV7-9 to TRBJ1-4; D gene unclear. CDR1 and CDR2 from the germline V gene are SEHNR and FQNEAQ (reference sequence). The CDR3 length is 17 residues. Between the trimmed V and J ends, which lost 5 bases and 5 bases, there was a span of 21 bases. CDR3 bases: TGTGCCAGCAGCCTTCTCGGTTACAACCAGCGCAATGAAAAACTGTTTTTT. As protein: CASSLLGYNQRNEKLFF. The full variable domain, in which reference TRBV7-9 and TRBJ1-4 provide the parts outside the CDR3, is DTGVSQNPRHKITKRGQNVTFRCDPISEHNRLYWYRQTLGQGPEFLTYFQNEAQLEKSRLLSDRFSAERPKGSFSTLEIQRTEQGDSAMYLCASSLLGYNQRNEKLFFGSGTQLSVL.

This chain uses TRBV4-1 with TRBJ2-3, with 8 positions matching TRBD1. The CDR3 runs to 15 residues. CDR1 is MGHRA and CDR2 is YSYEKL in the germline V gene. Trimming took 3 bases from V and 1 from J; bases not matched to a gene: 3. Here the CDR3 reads CASSHGQGRTDTQYF. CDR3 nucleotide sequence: TGCGCCAGCAGCCACGGACAGGGTCGCACAGATACGCAGTATTTT.

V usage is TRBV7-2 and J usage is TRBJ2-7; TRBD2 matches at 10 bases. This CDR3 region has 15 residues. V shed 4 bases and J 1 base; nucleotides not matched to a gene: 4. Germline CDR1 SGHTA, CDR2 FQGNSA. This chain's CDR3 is CASSSGLAASYEQYF. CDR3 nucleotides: TGTGCCAGCAGCTCAGGACTAGCGGCATCCTACGAGCAGTACTTC. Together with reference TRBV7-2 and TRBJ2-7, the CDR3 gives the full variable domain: GAGVSQSPSNKVTEKGKDVELRCDPISGHTALYWYRQSLGQGLEFLIYFQGNSAPDKSGLPSDRFSAERTGGSVSTLTIQRTQQEDSAVYLCASSSGLAASYEQYFGPGTRLTVT.

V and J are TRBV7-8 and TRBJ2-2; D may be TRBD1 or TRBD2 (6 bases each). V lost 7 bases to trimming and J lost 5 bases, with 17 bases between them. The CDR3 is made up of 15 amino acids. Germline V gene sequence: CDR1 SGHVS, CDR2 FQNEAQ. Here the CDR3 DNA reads TGTGCCAGCACCGGGGGCAGGTTTTGGACCGGGGAGCTGTTTTTT. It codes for CASTGGRFWTGELFF.